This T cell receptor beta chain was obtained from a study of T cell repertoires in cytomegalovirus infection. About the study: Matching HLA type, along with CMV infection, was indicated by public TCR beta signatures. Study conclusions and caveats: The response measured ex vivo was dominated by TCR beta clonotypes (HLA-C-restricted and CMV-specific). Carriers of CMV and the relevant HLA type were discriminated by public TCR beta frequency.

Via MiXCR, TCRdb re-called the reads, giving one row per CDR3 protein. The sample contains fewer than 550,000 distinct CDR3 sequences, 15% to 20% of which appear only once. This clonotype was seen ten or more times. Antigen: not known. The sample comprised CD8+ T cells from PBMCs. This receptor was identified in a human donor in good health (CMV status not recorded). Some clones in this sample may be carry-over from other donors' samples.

The CDR3 is CASSGAGQGRTYNEQFF. The CDR3 nucleotides read TGTGCCAGCAGTGGGGCGGGGCAGGGGAGAACCTACAATGAGCAGTTCTTC. The gene calls are TRBV28 and TRBJ2-1; D is possibly TRBD1 or TRBD2 (6 bases each). CDR1 and CDR2 from the germline V gene are MDHEN and SYDVKM. This CDR3 is 17 amino acids long. The germline V and J ends were trimmed by 5 bases and 2 bases, with 19 bases remaining between them. Combining the CDR3 with reference TRBV28 and TRBJ2-1 gives the whole variable domain DVKVTQSSRYLVKRTGEKVFLECVQDMDHENMFWYRQDPGLGLRLIYFSYDVKMKEKGDIPEGYSVSREKKERFSLILESASTNQTSMYLCASSGAGQGRTYNEQFFGPGTRLTVL.